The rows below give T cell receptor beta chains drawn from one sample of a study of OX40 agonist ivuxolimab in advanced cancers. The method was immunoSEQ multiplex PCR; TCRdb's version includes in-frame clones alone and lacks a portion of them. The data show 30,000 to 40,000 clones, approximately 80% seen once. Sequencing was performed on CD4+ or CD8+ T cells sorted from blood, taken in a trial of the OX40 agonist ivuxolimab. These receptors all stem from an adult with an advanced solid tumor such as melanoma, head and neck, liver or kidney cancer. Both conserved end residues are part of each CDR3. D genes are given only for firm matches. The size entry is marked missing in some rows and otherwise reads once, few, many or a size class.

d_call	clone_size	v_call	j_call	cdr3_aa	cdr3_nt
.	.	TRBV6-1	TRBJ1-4	CASRFGINEKLFF	TGTGCCAGCCGGTTCGGAATTAATGAAAAACTGTTTTTT
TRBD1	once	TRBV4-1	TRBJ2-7	CASSQEGQGSYEQYF	TGCGCCAGCAGCCAAGAGGGACAGGGTTCCTACGAGCAGTACTTC
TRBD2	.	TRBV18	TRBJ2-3	CASSPGLVGTDTQYF	TGTGCCAGCTCACCGGGACTAGTCGGCACAGATACGCAGTATTTT
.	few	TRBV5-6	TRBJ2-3	CASSWGSFTDTQYF	TGTGCCAGCAGCTGGGGGTCCTTCACAGATACGCAGTATTTT
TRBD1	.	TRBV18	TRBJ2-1	CASSPFDGTGMNEQFF	TGTGCCAGCTCACCATTCGACGGGACAGGGATGAATGAGCAGTTCTTC
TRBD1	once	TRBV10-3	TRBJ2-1	CAIRTRAGTEAGNEQFF	TGTGCCATCAGAACCAGGGCCGGGACAGAGGCTGGAAATGAGCAGTTCTTC
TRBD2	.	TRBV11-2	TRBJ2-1	CASSELAGFPFIF	TGTGCCAGCAGCGAACTAGCGGGATTTCCCTTTATCTTC
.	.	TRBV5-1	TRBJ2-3	CASSSFTTDTQYF	TGCGCCAGCAGCTCCTTCACGACAGATACGCAGTATTTT
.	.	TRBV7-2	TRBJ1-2	CASSLVQGSNYGYTF	TGTGCCAGCAGCTTAGTACAGGGATCTAACTATGGCTACACCTTC
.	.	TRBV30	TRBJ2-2	CAWTPPNTGELFF	TGTGCCTGGACTCCCCCGAACACCGGGGAGCTGTTTTTT
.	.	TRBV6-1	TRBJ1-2	CAIPGVEAGGYTF	TGTGCCATCCCTGGGGTAGAAGCAGGTGGCTACACCTTC
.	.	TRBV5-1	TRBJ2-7	CASSLTGTGTYEQYF	TGCGCCAGCAGCTTAACCGGGACTGGCACCTACGAGCAGTACTTC
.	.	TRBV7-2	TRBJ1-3	CASSLEVVGISGNTIYF	TGTGCCAGCAGCTTAGAGGTTGTGGGTATCTCTGGAAACACCATATATTTT
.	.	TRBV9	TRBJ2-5	CASSPLGGYQETQYF	TGTGCCAGCAGCCCCCTTGGGGGGTACCAAGAGACCCAGTACTTC
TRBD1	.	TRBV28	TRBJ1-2	CASSLLKGQGFGGYTF	TGTGCCAGCAGTTTATTGAAAGGACAGGGTTTTGGTGGCTACACCTTC
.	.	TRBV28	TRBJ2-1	CASSSAMGLLSYNEQFF	TGTGCCAGCAGTTCGGCGATGGGGCTACTCTCCTACAATGAGCAGTTCTTC
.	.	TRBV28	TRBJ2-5	CASRKGGGLETQYF	TGTGCCAGCAGAAAAGGGGGGGGATTGGAGACCCAGTACTTC
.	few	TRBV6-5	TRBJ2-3	CASSYGQARDTQYF	TGTGCCAGCAGTTATGGTCAGGCGAGAGATACGCAGTATTTT
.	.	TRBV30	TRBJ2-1	CAWSRLDFDEQFF	TGTGCCTGGAGCCGACTAGATTTCGATGAGCAGTTCTTC
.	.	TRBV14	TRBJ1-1	CASSQMTNTEAFF	TGTGCCAGCAGCCAAATGACGAACACTGAAGCTTTCTTT
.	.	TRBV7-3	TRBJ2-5	CASSPWGGRETQYF	TGTGCCAGCAGCCCATGGGGGGGCAGGGAGACCCAGTACTTC
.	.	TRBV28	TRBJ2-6	CASSLYWDKSGANVLTF	TGTGCCAGCAGTTTATATTGGGACAAGTCCGGGGCCAACGTCCTGACTTTC
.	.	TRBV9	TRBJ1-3	CASSSLDGPPGNTIYF	TGTGCCAGCAGCTCCCTGGACGGACCTCCTGGAAACACCATATATTTT
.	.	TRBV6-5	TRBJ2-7	CASSYASPYEQYF	TGTGCCAGCAGTTATGCCAGCCCCTACGAGCAGTACTTC
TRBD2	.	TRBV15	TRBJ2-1	CATSRLAGSGRDEQFF	TGTGCCACCAGCAGACTAGCGGGGTCGGGGCGCGATGAGCAGTTCTTC
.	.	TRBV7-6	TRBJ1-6	CASSLVRGALGGSPLHF	TGTGCCAGCAGCTTAGTTAGAGGGGCCCTAGGGGGGTCACCCCTCCACTTT
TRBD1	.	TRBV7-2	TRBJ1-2	CASSLPGTAGYTF	TGTGCCAGCAGCCTTCCCGGGACAGCAGGCTACACCTTC
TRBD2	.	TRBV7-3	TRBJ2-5	CASSPGTWEGLETQYF	TGTGCCAGCAGCCCAGGGACTTGGGAGGGTCTGGAGACCCAGTACTTC
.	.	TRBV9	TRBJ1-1	CASSGDGIIYTEAFF	TGTGCCAGCAGCGGGGACGGAATAATTTACACTGAAGCTTTCTTT
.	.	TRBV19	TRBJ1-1	CASSMGTEAFF	TGTGCCAGTAGTATGGGGACTGAAGCTTTCTTT
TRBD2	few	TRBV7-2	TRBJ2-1	CASSLRETNSYNEQFF	TGTGCCAGCAGCCTGCGGGAGACCAACTCCTACAATGAGCAGTTCTTC
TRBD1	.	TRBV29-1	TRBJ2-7	CSSRATGSGEQYF	TGCAGCTCTAGAGCGACAGGGAGCGGCGAGCAGTACTTC
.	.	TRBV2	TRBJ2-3	CASSAVNRGTDTQYF	TGTGCCAGCAGTGCAGTGAACAGGGGCACAGATACGCAGTATTTT
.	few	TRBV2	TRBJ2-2	CASSETGWAGELFF	TGTGCCAGCAGTGAAACAGGGTGGGCCGGGGAGCTGTTTTTT
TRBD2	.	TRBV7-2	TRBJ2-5	CASSLALGGQETQYF	TGTGCCAGCAGCTTAGCGCTCGGGGGGCAAGAGACCCAGTACTTC
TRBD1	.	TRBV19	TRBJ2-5	CASSRGQVAETQYF	TGTGCCAGTAGTAGAGGACAGGTGGCAGAGACCCAGTACTTC
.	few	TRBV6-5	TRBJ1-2	CASSQTPRYGYTF	TGTGCCAGCAGTCAAACACCTCGTTATGGCTACACCTTC
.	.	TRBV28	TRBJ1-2	CASSFNLAVVHNYGYTF	TGTGCCAGCAGTTTTAATCTGGCAGTTGTGCATAACTATGGCTACACCTTC
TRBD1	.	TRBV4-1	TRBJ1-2	CASSQALRDSSTYGYTF	TGCGCCAGCAGCCAGGCCCTCCGGGACAGTTCAACCTATGGCTACACCTTC
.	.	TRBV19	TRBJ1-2	CASNPIGLFYGYTF	TGTGCCAGTAACCCCATAGGGCTCTTCTATGGCTACACCTTC
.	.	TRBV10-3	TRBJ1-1	CAISDPDSLTEAFF	TGTGCCATCAGTGACCCTGACAGTCTTACTGAAGCTTTCTTT
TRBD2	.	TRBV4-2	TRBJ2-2	CASSQPDGGITGELFF	TGTGCCAGCAGCCAACCAGACGGGGGGATCACCGGGGAGCTGTTTTTT
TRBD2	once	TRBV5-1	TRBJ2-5	CASSLLAGRRSETQYF	TGCGCCAGCAGCTTGCTAGCGGGGCGAAGGTCAGAGACCCAGTACTTC
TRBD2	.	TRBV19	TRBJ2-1	CASSTLAGGNEQFF	TGTGCCAGTAGTACGCTAGCGGGAGGCAATGAGCAGTTCTTC
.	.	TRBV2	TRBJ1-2	CASSPLRGSSNYGYTF	TGTGCCAGCAGCCCCCTCCGGGGGAGCAGTAACTATGGCTACACCTTC
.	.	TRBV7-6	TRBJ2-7	CASSLEGRGYSYEQYF	TGTGCCAGCAGCTTAGAGGGACGGGGGTACTCCTACGAGCAGTACTTC
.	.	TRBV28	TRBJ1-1	CASSPGAGLNTEAFF	TGTGCCAGCAGCCCAGGAGCAGGCCTGAACACTGAAGCTTTCTTT
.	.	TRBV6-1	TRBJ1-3	CASSDSGRGNTIYF	TGTGCCAGCAGTGATTCCGGCAGGGGAAACACCATATATTTT
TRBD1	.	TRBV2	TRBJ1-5	CASSGQGGFVAQHF	TGTGCCAGCAGCGGACAGGGAGGTTTCGTGGCCCAGCATTTT
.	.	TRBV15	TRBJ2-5	CATSRDLETQYF	TGTGCCACCAGCAGAGATCTTGAGACCCAGTACTTC
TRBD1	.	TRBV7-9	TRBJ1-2	CASSYLDRGLPGDGYTF	TGTGCCAGCAGCTACTTGGACAGGGGGCTCCCTGGCGATGGCTACACCTTC
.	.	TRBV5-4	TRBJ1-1	CASSLWGVRTLNTEAFF	TGTGCCAGCAGCTTGTGGGGGGTAAGAACCTTGAACACTGAAGCTTTCTTT
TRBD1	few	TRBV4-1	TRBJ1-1	CASSQVRDMAGGTEAFF	TGCGCCAGCAGCCAAGTTCGAGATATGGCAGGGGGAACTGAAGCTTTCTTT
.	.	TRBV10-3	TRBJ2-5	CAISDRLLQETQYF	TGTGCCATCAGTGATCGATTGCTCCAAGAGACCCAGTACTTC
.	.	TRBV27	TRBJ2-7	CASSLRGRNTYEQYF	TGTGCCAGCAGTTTACGGGGGCGAAACACCTACGAGCAGTACTTC
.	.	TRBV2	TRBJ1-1	CASSLPGRGMNTEAFF	TGTGCCAGCAGTTTGCCGGGACGGGGGATGAACACTGAAGCTTTCTTT
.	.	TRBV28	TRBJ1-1	CASSLSGQNTEAFF	TGTGCCAGCAGTTTATCCGGACAGAACACTGAAGCTTTCTTT
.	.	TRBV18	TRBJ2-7	CASSPSTGAYEQYF	TGTGCCAGCTCACCCTCGACAGGAGCTTACGAGCAGTACTTC
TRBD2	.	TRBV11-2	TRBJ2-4	CASSSPGASGRWNIQYF	TGTGCCAGCAGCTCCCCTGGGGCTAGCGGGAGGTGGAACATTCAGTACTTC